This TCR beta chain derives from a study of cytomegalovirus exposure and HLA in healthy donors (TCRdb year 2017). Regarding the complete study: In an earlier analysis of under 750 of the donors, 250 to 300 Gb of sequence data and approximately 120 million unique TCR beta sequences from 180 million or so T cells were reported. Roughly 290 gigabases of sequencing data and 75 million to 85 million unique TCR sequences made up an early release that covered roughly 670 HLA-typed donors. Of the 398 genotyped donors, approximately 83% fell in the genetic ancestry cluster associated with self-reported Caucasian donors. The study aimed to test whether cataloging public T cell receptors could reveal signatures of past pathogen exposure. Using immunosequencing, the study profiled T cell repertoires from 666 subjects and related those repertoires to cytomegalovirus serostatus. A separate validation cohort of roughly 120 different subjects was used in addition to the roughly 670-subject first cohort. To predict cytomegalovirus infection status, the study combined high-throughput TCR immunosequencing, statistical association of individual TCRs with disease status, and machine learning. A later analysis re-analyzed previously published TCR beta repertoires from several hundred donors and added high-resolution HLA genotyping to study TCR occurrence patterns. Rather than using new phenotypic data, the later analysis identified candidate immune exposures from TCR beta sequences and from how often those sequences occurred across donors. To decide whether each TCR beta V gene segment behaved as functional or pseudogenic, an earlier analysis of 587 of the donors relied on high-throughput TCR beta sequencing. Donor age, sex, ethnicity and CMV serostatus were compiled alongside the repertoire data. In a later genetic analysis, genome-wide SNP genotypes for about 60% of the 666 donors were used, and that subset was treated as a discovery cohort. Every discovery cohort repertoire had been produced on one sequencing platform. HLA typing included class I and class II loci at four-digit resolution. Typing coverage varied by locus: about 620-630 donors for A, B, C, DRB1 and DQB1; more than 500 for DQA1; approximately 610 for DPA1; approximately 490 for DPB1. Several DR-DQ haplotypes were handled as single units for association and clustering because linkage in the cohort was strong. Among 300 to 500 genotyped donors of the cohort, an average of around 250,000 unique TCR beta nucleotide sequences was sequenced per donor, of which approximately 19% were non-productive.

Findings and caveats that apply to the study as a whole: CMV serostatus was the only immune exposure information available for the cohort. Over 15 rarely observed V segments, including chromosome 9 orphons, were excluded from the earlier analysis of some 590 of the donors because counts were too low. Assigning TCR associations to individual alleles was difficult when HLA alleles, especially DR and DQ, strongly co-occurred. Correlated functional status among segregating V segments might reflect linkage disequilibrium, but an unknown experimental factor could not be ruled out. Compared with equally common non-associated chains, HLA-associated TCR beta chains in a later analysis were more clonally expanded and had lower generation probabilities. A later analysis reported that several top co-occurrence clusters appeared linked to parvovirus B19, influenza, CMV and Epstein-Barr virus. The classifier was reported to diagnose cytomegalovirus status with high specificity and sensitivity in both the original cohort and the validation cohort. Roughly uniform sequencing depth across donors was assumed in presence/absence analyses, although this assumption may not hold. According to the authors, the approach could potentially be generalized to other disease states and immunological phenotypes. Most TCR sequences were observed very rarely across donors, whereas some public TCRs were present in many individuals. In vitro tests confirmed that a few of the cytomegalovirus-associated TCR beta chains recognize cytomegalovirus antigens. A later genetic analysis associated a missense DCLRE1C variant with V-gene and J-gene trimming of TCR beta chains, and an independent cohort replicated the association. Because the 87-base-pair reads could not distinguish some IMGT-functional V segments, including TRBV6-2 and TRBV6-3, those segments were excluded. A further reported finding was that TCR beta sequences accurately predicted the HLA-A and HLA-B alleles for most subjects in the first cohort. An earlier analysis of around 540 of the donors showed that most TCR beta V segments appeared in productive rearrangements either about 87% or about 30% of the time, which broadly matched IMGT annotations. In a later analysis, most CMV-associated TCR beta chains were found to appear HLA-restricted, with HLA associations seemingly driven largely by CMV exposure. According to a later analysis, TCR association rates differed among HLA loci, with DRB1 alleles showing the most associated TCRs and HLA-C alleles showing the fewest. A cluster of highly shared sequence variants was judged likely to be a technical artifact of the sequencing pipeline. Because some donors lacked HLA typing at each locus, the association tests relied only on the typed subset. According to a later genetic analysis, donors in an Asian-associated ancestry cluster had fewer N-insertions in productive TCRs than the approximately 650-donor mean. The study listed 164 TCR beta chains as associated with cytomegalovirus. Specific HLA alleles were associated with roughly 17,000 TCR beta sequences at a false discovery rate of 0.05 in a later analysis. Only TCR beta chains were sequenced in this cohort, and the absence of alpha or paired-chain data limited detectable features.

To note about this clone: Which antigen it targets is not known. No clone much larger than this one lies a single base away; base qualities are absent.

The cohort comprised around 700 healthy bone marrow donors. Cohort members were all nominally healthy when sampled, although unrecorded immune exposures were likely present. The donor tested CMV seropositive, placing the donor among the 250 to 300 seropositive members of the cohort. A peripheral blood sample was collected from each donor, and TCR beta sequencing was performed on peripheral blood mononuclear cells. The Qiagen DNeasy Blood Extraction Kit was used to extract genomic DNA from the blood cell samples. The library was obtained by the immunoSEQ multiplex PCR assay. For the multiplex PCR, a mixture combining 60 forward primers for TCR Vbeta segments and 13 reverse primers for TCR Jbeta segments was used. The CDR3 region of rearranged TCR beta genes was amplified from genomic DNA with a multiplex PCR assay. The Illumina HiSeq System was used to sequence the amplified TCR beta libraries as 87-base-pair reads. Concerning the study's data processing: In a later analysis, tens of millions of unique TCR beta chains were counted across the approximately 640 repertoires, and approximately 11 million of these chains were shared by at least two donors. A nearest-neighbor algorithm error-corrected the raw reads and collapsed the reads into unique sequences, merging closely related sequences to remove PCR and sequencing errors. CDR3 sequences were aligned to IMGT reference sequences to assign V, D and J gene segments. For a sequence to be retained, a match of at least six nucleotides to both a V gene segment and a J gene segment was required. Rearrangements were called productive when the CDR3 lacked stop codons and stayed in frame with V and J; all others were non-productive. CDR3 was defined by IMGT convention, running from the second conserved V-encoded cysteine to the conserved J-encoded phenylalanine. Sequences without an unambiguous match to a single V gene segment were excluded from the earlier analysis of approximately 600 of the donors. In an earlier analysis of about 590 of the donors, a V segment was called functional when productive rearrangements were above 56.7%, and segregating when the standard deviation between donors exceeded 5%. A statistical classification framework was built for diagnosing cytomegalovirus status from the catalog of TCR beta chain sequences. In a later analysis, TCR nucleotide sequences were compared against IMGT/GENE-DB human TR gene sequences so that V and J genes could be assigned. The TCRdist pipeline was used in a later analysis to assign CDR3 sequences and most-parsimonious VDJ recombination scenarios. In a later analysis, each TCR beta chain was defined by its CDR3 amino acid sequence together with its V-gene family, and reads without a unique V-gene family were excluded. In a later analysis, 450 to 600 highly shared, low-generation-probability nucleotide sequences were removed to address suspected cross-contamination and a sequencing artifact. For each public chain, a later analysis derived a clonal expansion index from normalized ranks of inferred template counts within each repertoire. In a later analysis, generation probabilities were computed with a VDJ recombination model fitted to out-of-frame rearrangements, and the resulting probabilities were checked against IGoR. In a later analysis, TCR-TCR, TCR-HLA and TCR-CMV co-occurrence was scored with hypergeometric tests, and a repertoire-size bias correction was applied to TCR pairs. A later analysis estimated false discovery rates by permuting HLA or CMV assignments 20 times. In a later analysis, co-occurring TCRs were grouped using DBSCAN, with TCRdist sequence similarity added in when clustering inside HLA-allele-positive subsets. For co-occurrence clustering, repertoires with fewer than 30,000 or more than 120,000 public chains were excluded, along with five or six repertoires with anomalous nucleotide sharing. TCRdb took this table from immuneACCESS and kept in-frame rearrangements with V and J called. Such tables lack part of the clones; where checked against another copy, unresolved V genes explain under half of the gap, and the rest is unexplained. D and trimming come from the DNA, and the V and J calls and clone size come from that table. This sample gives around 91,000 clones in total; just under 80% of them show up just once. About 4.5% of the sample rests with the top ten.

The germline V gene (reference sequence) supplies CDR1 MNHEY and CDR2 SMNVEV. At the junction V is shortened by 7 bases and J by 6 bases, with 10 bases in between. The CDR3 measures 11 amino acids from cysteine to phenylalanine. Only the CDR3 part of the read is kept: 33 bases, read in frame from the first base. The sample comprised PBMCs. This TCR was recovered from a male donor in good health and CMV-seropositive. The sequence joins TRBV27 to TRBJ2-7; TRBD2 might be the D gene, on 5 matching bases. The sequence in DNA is TGTGCCAGCACCTCGGGGAGCGAGCAGTACTTC. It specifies CASTSGSEQYF.